These T cell receptor beta chains were read from a single sample in a study of neoadjuvant nivolumab and ipilimumab in lung cancer. The method was immunoSEQ multiplex PCR; TCRdb's version includes in-frame clones alone and lacks a portion of them. The table lists about 8,800 clones, approximately 80% of them singletons. The sample here was tumor tissue, taken after neoadjuvant nivolumab, alone or with ipilimumab, at or shortly before surgery. These receptors all stem from an adult with non-small cell lung cancer. Both conserved end residues are part of each CDR3. Each record gives: CDR3 DNA, CDR3 protein, clone size, D gene, J gene, V gene. A D gene is named only where the DNA matches it firmly. Not all rows give a size; the values are once, few, many and, for expanded clones, a class.

CDR3 DNA: TGTGCCAGCAGCCCCGGACAGCTATATGGCTACACCTTC
CDR3 protein: CASSPGQLYGYTF
clone size: -
D gene: -
J gene: TRBJ1-2
V gene: TRBV6-6

CDR3 DNA: TGTGCCAGCAGCTTAGGAGCGGGAGGGGCAAATGAGCAGTTCTTC
CDR3 protein: CASSLGAGGANEQFF
clone size: -
D gene: TRBD2
J gene: TRBJ2-1
V gene: TRBV7-3

CDR3 DNA: TGTGCCAGCAGCCGGCTAGAATCCGGGGAGCTGTTTTTT
CDR3 protein: CASSRLESGELFF
clone size: -
D gene: -
J gene: TRBJ2-2
V gene: TRBV7-2

CDR3 DNA: TGTGCCAGCAGCTCTCAGAGGGGGGCTGACACTGAAGCTTTCTTT
CDR3 protein: CASSSQRGADTEAFF
clone size: -
D gene: -
J gene: TRBJ1-1
V gene: TRBV7-6

CDR3 DNA: TGCGCCAGCACGACGGGGCTTCACTCTGGAAACACCATATATTTT
CDR3 protein: CASTTGLHSGNTIYF
clone size: -
D gene: -
J gene: TRBJ1-3
V gene: TRBV5-1

CDR3 DNA: TGTGCCAGCAGTCAGGGTATGTACGGCAATCAGCCCCAGCATTTT
CDR3 protein: CASSQGMYGNQPQHF
clone size: -
D gene: -
J gene: TRBJ1-5
V gene: TRBV6-1

CDR3 DNA: TGTGCCAGCAGCCAACGGGCGGCCACTGAAGCTTTCTTT
CDR3 protein: CASSQRAATEAFF
clone size: -
D gene: -
J gene: TRBJ1-1
V gene: TRBV14

CDR3 DNA: TGTGCCAGCAGCTATAACAATGAGCAGTTCTTC
CDR3 protein: CASSYNNEQFF
clone size: -
D gene: -
J gene: TRBJ2-1
V gene: TRBV9

CDR3 DNA: TGTGCCAGCAGCTTAGTTAACAGAAGGACCGGGGAGCTGTTTTTT
CDR3 protein: CASSLVNRRTGELFF
clone size: -
D gene: -
J gene: TRBJ2-2
V gene: TRBV11-2

CDR3 DNA: TGTGCCAGCATCCCTACGGACAGGGTGGGAGGCTACACCTTC
CDR3 protein: CASIPTDRVGGYTF
clone size: -
D gene: TRBD1
J gene: TRBJ1-2
V gene: TRBV6-5

CDR3 DNA: TGTGCCAGCAGCTTAGGAGAGGGGTTCTACGAGCAGTACTTC
CDR3 protein: CASSLGEGFYEQYF
clone size: -
D gene: -
J gene: TRBJ2-7
V gene: TRBV7-9

CDR3 DNA: TGTGCCAGCCTCGCGGGCGGACTCCAAGAGACCCAGTACTTC
CDR3 protein: CASLAGGLQETQYF
clone size: once
D gene: -
J gene: TRBJ2-5
V gene: TRBV2

CDR3 DNA: TGTGCCAGCAGCGCGCGCCGGGACGAGCAGTACTTC
CDR3 protein: CASSARRDEQYF
clone size: -
D gene: -
J gene: TRBJ2-7
V gene: TRBV7-6

CDR3 DNA: TGTGCCAGCAGCTTAGGCGGGACAGGCTACAATGAGCAGTTCTTC
CDR3 protein: CASSLGGTGYNEQFF
clone size: -
D gene: TRBD1
J gene: TRBJ2-1
V gene: TRBV7-9

CDR3 DNA: TGTGCCTCAGCTCAAAAGGTGCAGCCCCAGCATTTT
CDR3 protein: CASAQKVQPQHF
clone size: once
D gene: -
J gene: TRBJ1-5
V gene: TRBV6-1

CDR3 DNA: TGCGCCAGCAGCACACCCGGACAGCAAGAGACCCAGTACTTC
CDR3 protein: CASSTPGQQETQYF
clone size: -
D gene: -
J gene: TRBJ2-5
V gene: TRBV4-1

CDR3 DNA: TGCGCCAGCAGCCCTGGACGCCTCGCCTACGAGCAGTACTTC
CDR3 protein: CASSPGRLAYEQYF
clone size: -
D gene: -
J gene: TRBJ2-7
V gene: TRBV5-1

CDR3 DNA: TGCGCCAGCAGCCCGGGCGGCAGGGAGCACACTGAAGCTTTCTTT
CDR3 protein: CASSPGGREHTEAFF
clone size: -
D gene: -
J gene: TRBJ1-1
V gene: TRBV5-1

CDR3 DNA: TGCGCCAGCACCTTGCTAGCGGGGGGAGCAGGTGAGCAGTTCTTC
CDR3 protein: CASTLLAGGAGEQFF
clone size: once
D gene: TRBD2
J gene: TRBJ2-1
V gene: TRBV5-1

CDR3 DNA: TGTGCCAGCAAAAGAAAAGGGATTGGTGGATTTAAAGATAGCACAGATACGCAGTATTTT
CDR3 protein: CASKRKGIGGFKDSTDTQYF
clone size: -
D gene: -
J gene: TRBJ2-3
V gene: TRBV2

CDR3 DNA: TGTGCCAGCAGCCAAGTCGCCCGGACAGGGGCCGACACTGAAGCTTTCTTT
CDR3 protein: CASSQVARTGADTEAFF
clone size: few
D gene: TRBD1
J gene: TRBJ1-1
V gene: TRBV4-2

CDR3 DNA: TGTGCCAGTAGTATTGGCGTCAGCTCCTACAATGAGCAGTTCTTC
CDR3 protein: CASSIGVSSYNEQFF
clone size: -
D gene: -
J gene: TRBJ2-1
V gene: TRBV19

CDR3 DNA: TGTGCCAGCTCGCCCGGGACGCCCAAAGAGACCCAGTACTTC
CDR3 protein: CASSPGTPKETQYF
clone size: few
D gene: -
J gene: TRBJ2-5
V gene: TRBV2

CDR3 DNA: TGTGCCAGCAGCTTGTTTAGCGGCGAGCAGTACTTC
CDR3 protein: CASSLFSGEQYF
clone size: -
D gene: -
J gene: TRBJ2-7
V gene: TRBV5-4

CDR3 DNA: TGTGCCAGCAGTCTCCCGGCCCGGGGGCTGAGCGGCTACACCTTC
CDR3 protein: CASSLPARGLSGYTF
clone size: -
D gene: -
J gene: TRBJ1-2
V gene: TRBV2

CDR3 DNA: TGTGCCAGCCACGAGGGGACAGGGGGGAATCAGCCCCAGCATTTT
CDR3 protein: CASHEGTGGNQPQHF
clone size: -
D gene: TRBD1
J gene: TRBJ1-5
V gene: TRBV6-1

CDR3 DNA: TGTGCCAGCGGGACTAGCGGCTACGAGCAGTACTTC
CDR3 protein: CASGTSGYEQYF
clone size: -
D gene: TRBD2
J gene: TRBJ2-7
V gene: TRBV2

CDR3 DNA: TGTGCCAGTAGTATAGGGACTAGCGGGTTCGATGAGCAGTTCTTC
CDR3 protein: CASSIGTSGFDEQFF
clone size: -
D gene: TRBD2
J gene: TRBJ2-1
V gene: TRBV19

CDR3 DNA: TGTGCCAGCGGGGGACCGGGAGCTGCTGAGCAGTTCTTC
CDR3 protein: CASGGPGAAEQFF
clone size: -
D gene: -
J gene: TRBJ2-1
V gene: TRBV2

CDR3 DNA: TGTGCCAGCAGCCAAGACCCGGGGATTATCACTGAAGCTTTCTTT
CDR3 protein: CASSQDPGIITEAFF
clone size: -
D gene: -
J gene: TRBJ1-1
V gene: TRBV14

CDR3 DNA: TGTGCCAGCAGCGTAGTAGGCCTAGCGGGGGGAGATACGCAGTATTTT
CDR3 protein: CASSVVGLAGGDTQYF
clone size: few
D gene: TRBD2
J gene: TRBJ2-3
V gene: TRBV9

CDR3 DNA: TGTGCCAGCAGCCTACTAGCGGGAGCCTACGAGCAGTACTTC
CDR3 protein: CASSLLAGAYEQYF
clone size: -
D gene: TRBD2
J gene: TRBJ2-7
V gene: TRBV7-2

CDR3 DNA: TGTGCCAGCAGTGACCCAGCAGGAGCGGACACCGGGGAGCTGTTTTTT
CDR3 protein: CASSDPAGADTGELFF
clone size: -
D gene: -
J gene: TRBJ2-2
V gene: TRBV6-1

CDR3 DNA: TGTGCCAGCAGTGAAGGGAGACAGGGTTACTTC
CDR3 protein: CASSEGRQGYF
clone size: -
D gene: TRBD1
J gene: TRBJ1-2
V gene: TRBV2

CDR3 DNA: TGCGCCAGCAGCTTGGAGGGATCAGATACGCAGTATTTT
CDR3 protein: CASSLEGSDTQYF
clone size: -
D gene: -
J gene: TRBJ2-3
V gene: TRBV5-1

CDR3 DNA: TGTGCCAGCAGCTTAGTAGGCCCAGCGGGGACACGGGACTACAATGAGCAGTTCTTC
CDR3 protein: CASSLVGPAGTRDYNEQFF
clone size: -
D gene: -
J gene: TRBJ2-1
V gene: TRBV7-8

CDR3 DNA: TGTGCCATCAGTGAACCGAGGACAGGCCCCTACGAGCAGTACTTC
CDR3 protein: CAISEPRTGPYEQYF
clone size: -
D gene: TRBD1
J gene: TRBJ2-7
V gene: TRBV10-3

CDR3 DNA: TGTGCCAGCAGCCCGGACGGGTCCTACGAGCAGTACTTC
CDR3 protein: CASSPDGSYEQYF
clone size: -
D gene: -
J gene: TRBJ2-7
V gene: TRBV7-3

CDR3 DNA: TGTGCCAGCAGCCCGGATTTTCGGACCTACCAGAACACTGAAGCTTTCTTT
CDR3 protein: CASSPDFRTYQNTEAFF
clone size: -
D gene: -
J gene: TRBJ1-1
V gene: TRBV5-6

CDR3 DNA: TGTGCCTGGAGTGTGATGAGCGGATACGTCTCTGGGGCCAACGTCCTGACTTTC
CDR3 protein: CAWSVMSGYVSGANVLTF
clone size: -
D gene: -
J gene: TRBJ2-6
V gene: TRBV30

CDR3 DNA: TGCGCCAGCAGCTTGGTAGGCTCTGGAAACACCATATATTTT
CDR3 protein: CASSLVGSGNTIYF
clone size: -
D gene: -
J gene: TRBJ1-3
V gene: TRBV5-1

CDR3 DNA: TGTGCCAGTAGTATATCGGGGGGACCTAGCAATCAGCCCCAGCATTTT
CDR3 protein: CASSISGGPSNQPQHF
clone size: -
D gene: -
J gene: TRBJ1-5
V gene: TRBV19

CDR3 DNA: TGTGCCAGCAGAACACAGGGGGGCACTGAAGCTTTCTTT
CDR3 protein: CASRTQGGTEAFF
clone size: -
D gene: TRBD1
J gene: TRBJ1-1
V gene: TRBV7-9

CDR3 DNA: TGTGCCAGCAGCTTAGCTGGGGCCAACGTCCTGACTTTC
CDR3 protein: CASSLAGANVLTF
clone size: -
D gene: -
J gene: TRBJ2-6
V gene: TRBV6-5

CDR3 DNA: TGTGCCAGCAGCGTGGGAGGCGAGCAGTACTTC
CDR3 protein: CASSVGGEQYF
clone size: -
D gene: -
J gene: TRBJ2-7
V gene: TRBV25-1

CDR3 DNA: TGTGCCAGCAGCTTCCTCTCCAATTCACCCCTCCACTTT
CDR3 protein: CASSFLSNSPLHF
clone size: few
D gene: -
J gene: TRBJ1-6
V gene: TRBV7-2

CDR3 DNA: TGCGCCAGCACAGACAGCCAAGAGACCCAGTACTTC
CDR3 protein: CASTDSQETQYF
clone size: -
D gene: -
J gene: TRBJ2-5
V gene: TRBV5-1